A selection of T cell receptor beta chains follows, all from one sample in a study of long-term antiretroviral therapy in people with HIV. The assay was immunoSEQ multiplex PCR, and TCRdb's table has in-frame clones only and misses some. Found here are about 38,000 clones, roughly 80% of them singletons; the top ten hold more than 4.5%. This specimen was unsorted PBMCs, taken 1.5 years after starting antiretroviral therapy. Source of these receptors: a man aged 18 to 29 with HIV. Both conserved end residues are part of each CDR3. D genes are given only for firm matches. Only part of the rows carry a size: once, few, many, or a class if the clone is expanded.

>-|-|TRBJ2-7|TRBV11-2
CASSFGSRFRSLYEQYF
TGTGCCAGCAGCTTTGGATCTAGGTTCCGCAGTCTCTACGAGCAGTACTTC
>-|-|TRBJ2-1|TRBV7-3
CASSLRPWNEQFF
TGTGCCAGCAGCTTAAGACCGTGGAATGAGCAGTTCTTC
>-|-|TRBJ2-1|TRBV28
CASSRGGVPFNEQFF
TGTGCCAGCTCTAGGGGGGGAGTACCCTTTAATGAGCAGTTCTTC
>few|-|TRBJ2-7|TRBV28
CASSFPGTGYEQYF
TGTGCCAGCAGTTTCCCCGGGACTGGGTACGAGCAGTACTTC
>-|-|TRBJ2-2|TRBV7-2
CASRFSGSNTGELFF
TGTGCCAGCAGGTTTAGCGGTTCGAACACCGGGGAGCTGTTTTTT
>-|-|TRBJ2-7|TRBV28
CASSQVGYEQYF
TGTGCCAGTTCCCAAGTGGGTTACGAGCAGTACTTC
>-|TRBD1|TRBJ2-7|TRBV27
CASSWTGASYEQYF
TGTGCCAGCAGCTGGACAGGGGCAAGCTACGAGCAGTACTTC
>-|TRBD2|TRBJ2-1|TRBV7-2
CASSPNSGSSYNEQFF
TGTGCCAGCAGCCCGAATAGCGGGAGCTCCTACAATGAGCAGTTCTTC
>few|-|TRBJ2-7|TRBV2
CASSRDGRWYEQYF
TGTGCCAGCAGCCGGGACGGGAGATGGTACGAGCAGTACTTC
>few|TRBD1|TRBJ2-7|TRBV15
CATSRHTGVDEQYF
TGTGCCACCAGCAGGCACACAGGGGTCGACGAGCAGTACTTC
>few|-|TRBJ2-7|TRBV19
CASSIAPGVEQYF
TGTGCCAGTAGTATAGCTCCTGGGGTCGAGCAGTACTTC
>few|TRBD1|TRBJ1-2|TRBV5-1
CASSSRQGPVYGYTF
TGCGCCAGCAGCTCCCGACAGGGGCCGGTCTATGGCTACACCTTC
>-|-|TRBJ2-2|TRBV7-9
CASSLVSRDTGELFF
TGTGCCAGCAGCTTAGTTTCGAGGGACACCGGGGAGCTGTTTTTT
>-|-|TRBJ2-7|TRBV6-1
CASSHREHYEQYF
TGTGCCAGCAGTCACAGGGAGCACTACGAGCAGTACTTC
>-|TRBD1|TRBJ1-2|TRBV27
CASSLSGQGVGYTF
TGTGCCAGCAGTTTATCGGGACAGGGGGTTGGCTACACCTTC
>-|-|TRBJ2-2|TRBV27
CASSLPRTGELFF
TGTGCCAGCAGTTTACCCCGAACCGGGGAGCTGTTTTTT
>-|TRBD1|TRBJ1-1|TRBV25-1
CASSLTGGSTEAFF
TGTGCCAGCAGTTTAACAGGGGGTAGTACTGAAGCTTTCTTT
>-|-|TRBJ1-1|TRBV7-9
CASDNPQRSGTEAFF
TGTGCCAGCGACAATCCCCAAAGATCGGGCACTGAAGCTTTCTTT
>-|-|TRBJ2-1|TRBV7-9
CASSSELPPYNEQFF
TGTGCCAGCAGCTCGGAGCTACCACCCTACAATGAGCAGTTCTTC
>-|-|TRBJ2-5|TRBV9
CASMRDASQGTQYF
TGTGCCAGCATGCGGGACGCGAGTCAGGGGACCCAGTACTTC
>-|-|TRBJ2-1|TRBV4-1
CASSQAPGAGDEQFF
TGCGCCAGCAGCCAAGCACCAGGGGCAGGCGATGAGCAGTTCTTC
>-|-|TRBJ2-7|TRBV10-3
CAISESTEAYEQYF
TGTGCCATCAGTGAGTCGACAGAAGCCTACGAGCAGTACTTC
>-|-|TRBJ1-1|TRBV5-4
CASSLPTQGTEAFF
TGTGCCAGCAGCTTACCGACCCAGGGCACTGAAGCTTTCTTT
>large|TRBD1|TRBJ2-7|TRBV28
CASSLDGTGGTEQYF
TGTGCCAGCAGTTTGGATGGGACAGGGGGCACCGAGCAGTACTTC
>once|TRBD2|TRBJ2-3|TRBV4-3
CASSQTPGGYTDTQYF
TGCGCCAGCAGCCAAACCCCGGGAGGTTACACAGATACGCAGTATTTT
>-|TRBD2|TRBJ2-7|TRBV29-1
CSVTAGPYEQYF
TGCAGCGTTACAGCGGGGCCCTACGAGCAGTACTTC
>-|-|TRBJ2-7|TRBV27
CASSPGTVASSYEQYF
TGTGCCAGCAGTCCGGGCACCGTGGCCAGCTCCTACGAGCAGTACTTC
>-|-|TRBJ2-4|TRBV28
CASSLHDGLRAKNIQYF
TGTGCCAGCAGTTTGCATGACGGACTGAGAGCCAAAAACATTCAGTACTTC
>-|-|TRBJ2-7|TRBV6-6
CASSYSSGTSSYEQYF
TGTGCCAGCAGTTACTCCTCCGGGACATCTTCATACGAGCAGTACTTC
>-|-|TRBJ2-5|TRBV7-8
CASSLRTLETQYF
TGTGCCAGCAGCTTACGGACACTCGAGACCCAGTACTTC
>-|TRBD2|TRBJ2-7|TRBV7-9
CASSPISAGGSYEQYF
TGTGCCAGCAGCCCAATTTCGGCGGGAGGGTCCTACGAGCAGTACTTC
>-|-|TRBJ1-5|TRBV6-5
CASSDGKNQPQHF
TGTGCCAGCAGTGACGGCAAGAATCAGCCCCAGCATTTT
>-|-|TRBJ2-1|TRBV14
CASSQDSYNEQFF
TGTGCCAGCAGCCAAGATAGTTACAATGAGCAGTTCTTC
>-|-|TRBJ1-2|TRBV5-6
CASSLEWRANYGYTF
TGTGCCAGCAGCTTGGAGTGGAGAGCTAACTATGGCTACACCTTC
>-|TRBD1|TRBJ2-3|TRBV9
CASSGRQGAQADTQYF
TGTGCCAGCAGCGGCCGACAGGGGGCGCAGGCAGATACGCAGTATTTT